This TCR beta chain was profiled in a study of control samples from healthy donors and cancer patients. The germline V gene has CDR1 LNHDA and CDR2 SQIVND (reference sequence). V trimming: 5 bases; J trimming: 5 bases; junction bases outside the gene matches: 0. CDR3 length: 12 residues. The protocol was immunoSEQ multiplex PCR, while the TCRdb copy is restricted to in-frame clones and leaves out a portion. The sample lists 260,000 or so clones, over 75% occurring once. The V call is TRBV19, the J call TRBJ1-5; TRBD1 matches at 7 bases. Source material: PBMCs. The receptor comes from a woman aged 60-70 years with lung cancer. DNA of the CDR3: TGTGCCAGTAGTCAGGGGGATCAGCCCCAGCATTTT. This codes for CASSQGDQPQHF.